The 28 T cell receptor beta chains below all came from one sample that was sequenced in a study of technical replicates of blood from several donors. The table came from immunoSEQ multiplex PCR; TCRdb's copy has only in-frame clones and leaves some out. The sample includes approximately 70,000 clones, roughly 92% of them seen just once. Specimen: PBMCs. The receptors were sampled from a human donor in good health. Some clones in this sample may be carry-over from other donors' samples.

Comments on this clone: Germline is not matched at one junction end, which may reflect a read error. DNA of the CDR3: TGTGCCAGCAGCTTTGCTACCGTCGAGGTCTTC. Amino acids: CASSFATVEVF. The chain has TRBV7-9 and TRBJ2-1; D not resolved. The germline CDR1 and CDR2 sequences are SEHNR and FQNEAQ (reference sequence). The CDR3 is 11 amino acids.

CDR3 region: CASSFQTSGAYEQYF. In DNA form, the CDR3 reads TGTGCCAGCAGCTTCCAGACTAGCGGAGCCTACGAGCAGTACTTC. The genes are TRBV5-6 and TRBJ2-7; 9 positions match TRBD2. CDR3 size: 15 residues. Germline values: CDR1 SGHDT, CDR2 YYEEEE. Trimming at V came to 2 bases and at J to 2 bases, leaving 5 bases not matched to a gene. Supplemented by reference TRBV5-6 and TRBJ2-7, the full variable domain reads DAGVTQSPTHLIKTRGQQVTLRCSPKSGHDTVSWYQQALGQGPQFIFQYYEEEERQRGNFPDRFSGHQFPNYSSELNVNALLLGDSALYLCASSFQTSGAYEQYFGPGTRLTVT.

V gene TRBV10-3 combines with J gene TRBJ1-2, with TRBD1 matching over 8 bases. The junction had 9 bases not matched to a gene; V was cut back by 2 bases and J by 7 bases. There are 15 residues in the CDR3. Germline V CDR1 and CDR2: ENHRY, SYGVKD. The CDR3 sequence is CAISENRDRMSGYTF. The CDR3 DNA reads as TGTGCCATCAGTGAGAACCGGGACAGGATGAGTGGCTACACCTTC.

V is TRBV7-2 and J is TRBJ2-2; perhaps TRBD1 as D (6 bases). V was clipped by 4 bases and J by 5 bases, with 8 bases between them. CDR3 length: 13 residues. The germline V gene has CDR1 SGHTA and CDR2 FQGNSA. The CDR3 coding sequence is TGTGCCAGCAGCTCCACAGGGACCGGGGAGCTGTTTTTT. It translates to CASSSTGTGELFF.

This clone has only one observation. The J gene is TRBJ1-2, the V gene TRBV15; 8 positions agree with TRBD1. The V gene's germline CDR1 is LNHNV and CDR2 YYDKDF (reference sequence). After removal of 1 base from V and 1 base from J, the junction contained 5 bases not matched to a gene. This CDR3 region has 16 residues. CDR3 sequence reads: CATSRVAGGVNYGYTF. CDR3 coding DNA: TGTGCCACCAGCAGAGTTGCAGGGGGCGTTAACTATGGCTACACCTTC.

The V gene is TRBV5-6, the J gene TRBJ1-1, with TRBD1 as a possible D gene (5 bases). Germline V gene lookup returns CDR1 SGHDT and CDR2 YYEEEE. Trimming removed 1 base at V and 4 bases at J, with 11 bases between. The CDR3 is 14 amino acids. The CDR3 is CASSLQGWGTEAFF. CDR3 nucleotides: TGTGCCAGCAGCTTGCAGGGTTGGGGCACTGAAGCTTTCTTT.

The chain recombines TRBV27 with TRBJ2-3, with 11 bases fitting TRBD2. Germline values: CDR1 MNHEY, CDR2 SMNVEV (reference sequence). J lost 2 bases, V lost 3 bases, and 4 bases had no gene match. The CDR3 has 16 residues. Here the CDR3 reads CASSFTSGRHTDTQYF. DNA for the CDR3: TGTGCCAGCAGTTTTACTAGCGGGAGACACACAGATACGCAGTATTTT.

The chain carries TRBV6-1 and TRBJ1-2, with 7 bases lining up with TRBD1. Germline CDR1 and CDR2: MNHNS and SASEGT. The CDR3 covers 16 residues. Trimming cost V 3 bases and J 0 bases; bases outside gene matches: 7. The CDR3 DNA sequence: TGTGCCAGCAGTGATCGGACAGGAAGGACTAACTATGGCTACACCTTC. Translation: CASSDRTGRTNYGYTF.

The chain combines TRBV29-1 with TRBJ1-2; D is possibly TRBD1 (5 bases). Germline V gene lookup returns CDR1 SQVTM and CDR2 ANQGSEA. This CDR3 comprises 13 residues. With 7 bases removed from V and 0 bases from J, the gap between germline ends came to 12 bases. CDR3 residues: CSAAGRSNYGYTF. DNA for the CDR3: TGCAGCGCCGCGGGACGGTCTAACTATGGCTACACCTTC.

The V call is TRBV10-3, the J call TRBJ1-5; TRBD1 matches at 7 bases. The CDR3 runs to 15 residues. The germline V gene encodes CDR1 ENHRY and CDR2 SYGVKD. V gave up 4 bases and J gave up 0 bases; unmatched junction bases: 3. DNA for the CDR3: TGTGCCATCAGTGGGACAGGCGATAGCAATCAGCCCCAGCATTTT. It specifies CAISGTGDSNQPQHF.

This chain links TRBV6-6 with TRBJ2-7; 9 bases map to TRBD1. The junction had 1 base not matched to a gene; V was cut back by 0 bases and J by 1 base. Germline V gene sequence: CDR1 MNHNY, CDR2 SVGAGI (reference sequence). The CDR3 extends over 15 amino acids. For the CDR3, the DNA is TGTGCCAGCAGTTACTCGGGACAGGGATCCTACGAGCAGTACTTC. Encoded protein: CASSYSGQGSYEQYF.

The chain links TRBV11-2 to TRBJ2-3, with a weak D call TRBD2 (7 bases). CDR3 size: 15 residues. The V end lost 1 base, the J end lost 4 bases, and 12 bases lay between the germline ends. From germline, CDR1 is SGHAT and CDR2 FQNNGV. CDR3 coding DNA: TGTGCCAGCAGCTTAGTGTCGGGGGGCTCAGATACGCAGTATTTT. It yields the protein CASSLVSGGSDTQYF. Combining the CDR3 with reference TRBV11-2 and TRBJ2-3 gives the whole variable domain EAGVAQSPRYKIIEKRQSVAFWCNPISGHATLYWYQQILGQGPKLLIQFQNNGVVDDSQLPKDRFSAERLKGVDSTLKIQPAKLEDSAVYLCASSLVSGGSDTQYFGPGTRLTVL.

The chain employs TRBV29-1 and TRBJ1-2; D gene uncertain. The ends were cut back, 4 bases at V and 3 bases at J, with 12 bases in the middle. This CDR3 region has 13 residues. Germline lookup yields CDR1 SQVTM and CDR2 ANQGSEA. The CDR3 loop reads CSVGERTYYGYTF. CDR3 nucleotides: TGCAGCGTTGGCGAGAGAACTTACTATGGCTACACCTTC.

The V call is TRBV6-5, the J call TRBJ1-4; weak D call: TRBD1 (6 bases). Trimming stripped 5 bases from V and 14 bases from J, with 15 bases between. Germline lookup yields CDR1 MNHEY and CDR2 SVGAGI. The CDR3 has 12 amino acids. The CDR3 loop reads CASSPTGKVLFF. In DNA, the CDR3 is TGTGCCAGCAGTCCCACAGGGAAGGTCCTGTTTTTT.

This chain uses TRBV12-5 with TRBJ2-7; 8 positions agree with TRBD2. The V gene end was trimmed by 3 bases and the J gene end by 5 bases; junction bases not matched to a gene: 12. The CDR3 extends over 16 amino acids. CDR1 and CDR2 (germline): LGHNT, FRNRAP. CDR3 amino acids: CASGLPGGGDIHEQYF. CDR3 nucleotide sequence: TGTGCTAGTGGTTTACCGGGAGGGGGGGATATCCACGAGCAGTACTTC.

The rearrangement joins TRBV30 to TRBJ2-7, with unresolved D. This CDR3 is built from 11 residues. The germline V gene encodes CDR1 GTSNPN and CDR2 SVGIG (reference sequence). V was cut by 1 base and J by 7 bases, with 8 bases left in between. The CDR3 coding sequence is TGTGCCTGGAGTGGGGCCGCGGAGCAGTACTTC. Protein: CAWSGAAEQYF.

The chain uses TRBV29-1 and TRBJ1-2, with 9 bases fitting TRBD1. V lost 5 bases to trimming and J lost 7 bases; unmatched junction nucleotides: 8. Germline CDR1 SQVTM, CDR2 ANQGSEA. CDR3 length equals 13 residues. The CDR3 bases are TGCAGCGTTTTAGAACAGGGGGCCGGTGGCTACACCTTC. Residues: CSVLEQGAGGYTF.

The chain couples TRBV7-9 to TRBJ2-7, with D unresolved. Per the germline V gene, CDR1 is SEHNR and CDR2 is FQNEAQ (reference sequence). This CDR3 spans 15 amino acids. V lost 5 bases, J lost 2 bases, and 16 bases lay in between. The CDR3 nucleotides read TGTGCCAGCAGCAATTATGCGGAATCAACCTACGAGCAGTACTTC. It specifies CASSNYAESTYEQYF.

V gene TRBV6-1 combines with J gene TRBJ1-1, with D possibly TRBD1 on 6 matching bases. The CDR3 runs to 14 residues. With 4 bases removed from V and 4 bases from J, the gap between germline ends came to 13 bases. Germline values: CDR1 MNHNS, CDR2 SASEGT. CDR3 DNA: TGTGCCAGCAGTGTAGGGGACATGAGCACTGAAGCTTTCTTT. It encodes CASSVGDMSTEAFF.

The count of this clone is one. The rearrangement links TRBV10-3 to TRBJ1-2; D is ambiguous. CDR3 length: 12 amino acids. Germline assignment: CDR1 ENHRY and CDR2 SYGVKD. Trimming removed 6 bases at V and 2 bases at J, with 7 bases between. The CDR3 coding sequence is TGTGCCATCAGAGAGGGCAACTATGGCTACACCTTC. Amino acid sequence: CAIREGNYGYTF.

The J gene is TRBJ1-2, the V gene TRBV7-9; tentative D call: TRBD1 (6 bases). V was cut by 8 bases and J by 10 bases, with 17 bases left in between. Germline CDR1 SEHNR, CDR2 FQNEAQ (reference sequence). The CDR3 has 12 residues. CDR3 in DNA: TGTGCCAGCGCTGGGGACAAACTTCACTACACCTTC. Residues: CASAGDKLHYTF.

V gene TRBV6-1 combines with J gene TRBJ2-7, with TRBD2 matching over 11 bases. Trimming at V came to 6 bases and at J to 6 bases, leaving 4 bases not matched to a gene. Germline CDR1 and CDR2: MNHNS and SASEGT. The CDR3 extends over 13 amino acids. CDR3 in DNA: TGTGCCAGCAGACTAGCGGGAGTGGGCGAGCAGTACTTC. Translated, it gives CASRLAGVGEQYF.

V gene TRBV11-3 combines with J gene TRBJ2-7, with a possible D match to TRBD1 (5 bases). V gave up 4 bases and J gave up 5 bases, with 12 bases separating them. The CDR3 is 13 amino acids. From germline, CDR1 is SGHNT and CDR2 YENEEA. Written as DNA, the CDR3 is TGTGCCAGCAGCTGGACACGTGATAACGAGCAGTACTTC. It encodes CASSWTRDNEQYF.

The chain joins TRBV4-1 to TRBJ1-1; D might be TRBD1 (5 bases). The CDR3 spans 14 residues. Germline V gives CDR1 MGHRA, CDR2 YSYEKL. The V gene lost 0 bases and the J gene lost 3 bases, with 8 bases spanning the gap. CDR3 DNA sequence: TGCGCCAGCAGCCAAGATGGGGGGTACACTGAAGCTTTCTTT. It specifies CASSQDGGYTEAFF.

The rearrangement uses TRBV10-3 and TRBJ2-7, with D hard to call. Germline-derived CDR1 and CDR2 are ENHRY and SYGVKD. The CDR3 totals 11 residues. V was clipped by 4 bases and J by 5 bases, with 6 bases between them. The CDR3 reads CAISATDEQYF. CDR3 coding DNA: TGTGCCATCAGTGCGACTGACGAGCAGTACTTC.

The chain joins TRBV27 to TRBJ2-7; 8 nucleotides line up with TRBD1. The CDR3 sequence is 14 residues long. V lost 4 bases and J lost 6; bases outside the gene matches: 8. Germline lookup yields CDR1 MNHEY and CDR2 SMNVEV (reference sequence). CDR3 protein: CASSYGTGKGEQYF. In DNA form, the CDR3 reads TGTGCCAGCAGTTACGGGACAGGCAAGGGCGAGCAGTACTTC.

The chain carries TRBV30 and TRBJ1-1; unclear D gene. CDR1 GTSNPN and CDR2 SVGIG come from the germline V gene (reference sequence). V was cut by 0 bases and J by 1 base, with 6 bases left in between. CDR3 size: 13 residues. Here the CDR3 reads CAWSVQQNTEAFF. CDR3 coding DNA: TGTGCCTGGAGTGTACAACAGAACACTGAAGCTTTCTTT.

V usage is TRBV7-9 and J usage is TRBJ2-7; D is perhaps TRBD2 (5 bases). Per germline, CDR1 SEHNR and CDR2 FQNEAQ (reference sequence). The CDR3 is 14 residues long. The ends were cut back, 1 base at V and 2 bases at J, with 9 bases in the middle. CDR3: CASSLGTYPYEQYF. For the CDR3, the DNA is TGTGCCAGCAGCTTAGGGACTTATCCCTACGAGCAGTACTTC.